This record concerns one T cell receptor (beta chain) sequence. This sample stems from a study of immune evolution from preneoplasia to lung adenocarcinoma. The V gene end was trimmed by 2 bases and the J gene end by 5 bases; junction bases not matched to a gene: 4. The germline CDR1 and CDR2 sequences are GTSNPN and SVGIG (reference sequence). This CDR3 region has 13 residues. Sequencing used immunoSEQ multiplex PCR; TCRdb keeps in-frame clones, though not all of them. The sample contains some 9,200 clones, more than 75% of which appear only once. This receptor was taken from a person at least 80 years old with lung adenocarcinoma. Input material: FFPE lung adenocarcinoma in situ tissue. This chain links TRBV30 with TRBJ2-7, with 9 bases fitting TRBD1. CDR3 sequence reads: CAWSRDRVNEQYF. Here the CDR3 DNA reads TGTGCCTGGAGTCGGGACAGGGTCAACGAGCAGTACTTC.